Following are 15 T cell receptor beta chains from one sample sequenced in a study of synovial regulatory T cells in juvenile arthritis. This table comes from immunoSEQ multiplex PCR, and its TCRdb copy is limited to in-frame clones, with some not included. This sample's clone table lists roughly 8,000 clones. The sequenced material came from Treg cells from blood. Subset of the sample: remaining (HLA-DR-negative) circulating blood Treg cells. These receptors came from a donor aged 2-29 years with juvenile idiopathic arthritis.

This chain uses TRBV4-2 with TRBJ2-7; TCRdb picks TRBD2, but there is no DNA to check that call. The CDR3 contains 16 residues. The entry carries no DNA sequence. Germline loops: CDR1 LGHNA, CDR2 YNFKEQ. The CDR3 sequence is CASSQDRGAGSYEQYF.

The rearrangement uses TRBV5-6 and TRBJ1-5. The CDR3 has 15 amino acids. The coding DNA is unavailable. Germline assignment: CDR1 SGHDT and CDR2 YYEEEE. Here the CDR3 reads CASSRLDGIDQPQHF.

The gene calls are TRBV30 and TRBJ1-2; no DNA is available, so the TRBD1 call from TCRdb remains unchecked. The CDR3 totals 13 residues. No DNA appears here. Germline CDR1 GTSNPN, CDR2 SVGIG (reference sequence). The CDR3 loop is CAWSVTANYGYTF.

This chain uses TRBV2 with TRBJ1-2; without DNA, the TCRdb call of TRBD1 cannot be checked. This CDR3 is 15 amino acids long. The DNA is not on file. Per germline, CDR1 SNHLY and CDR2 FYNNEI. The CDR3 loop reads CASSGRQLANYGYTF.

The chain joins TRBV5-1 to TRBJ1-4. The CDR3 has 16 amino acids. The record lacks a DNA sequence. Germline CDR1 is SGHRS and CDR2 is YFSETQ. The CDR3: CASSLNEGATNEKLFF.

The chain's CDR3 is CASSPGGGLGETQYF. The J gene is TRBJ2-5, the V gene TRBV9; TCRdb's assignment of TRBD2 cannot be checked, as there is no DNA. CDR1 SGDLS and CDR2 YYNGEE come from the germline V gene. The CDR3 sequence is 15 residues long. DNA for this receptor is not on file.

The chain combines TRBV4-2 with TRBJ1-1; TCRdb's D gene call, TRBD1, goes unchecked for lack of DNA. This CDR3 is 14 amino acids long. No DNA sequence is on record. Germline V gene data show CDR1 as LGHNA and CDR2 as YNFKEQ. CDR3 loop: CASSHGQPNTEAFF.

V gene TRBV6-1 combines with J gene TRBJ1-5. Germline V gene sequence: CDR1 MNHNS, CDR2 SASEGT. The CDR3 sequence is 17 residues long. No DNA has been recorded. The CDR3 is CASSEKLALNSNQPQHF.

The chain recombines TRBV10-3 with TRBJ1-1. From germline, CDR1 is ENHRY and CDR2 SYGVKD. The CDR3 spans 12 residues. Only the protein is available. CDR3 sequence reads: CAISEGDTEAFF.

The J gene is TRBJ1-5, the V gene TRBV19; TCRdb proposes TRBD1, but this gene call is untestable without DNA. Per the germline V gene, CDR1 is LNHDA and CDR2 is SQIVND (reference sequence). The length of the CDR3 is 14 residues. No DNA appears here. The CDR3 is CASSSLRVNQPQHF.

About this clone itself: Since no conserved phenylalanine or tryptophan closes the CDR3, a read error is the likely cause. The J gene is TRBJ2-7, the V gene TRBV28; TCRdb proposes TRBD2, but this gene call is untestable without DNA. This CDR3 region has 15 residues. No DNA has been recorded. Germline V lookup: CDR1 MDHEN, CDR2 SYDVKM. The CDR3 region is CASSSPRGRSYEQYL.

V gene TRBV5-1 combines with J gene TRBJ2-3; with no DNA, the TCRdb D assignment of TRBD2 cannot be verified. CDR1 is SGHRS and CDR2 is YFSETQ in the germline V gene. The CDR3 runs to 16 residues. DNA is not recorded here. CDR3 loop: CASSVGTGSVTDTQYF.

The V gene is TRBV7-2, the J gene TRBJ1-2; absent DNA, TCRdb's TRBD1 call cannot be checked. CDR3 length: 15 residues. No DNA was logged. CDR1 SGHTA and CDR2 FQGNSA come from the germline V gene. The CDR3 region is CASSLAPGQGKGYTF.

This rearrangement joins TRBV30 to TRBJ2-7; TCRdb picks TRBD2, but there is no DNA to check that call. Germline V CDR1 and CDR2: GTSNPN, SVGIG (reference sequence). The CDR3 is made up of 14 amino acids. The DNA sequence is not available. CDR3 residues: CAWEGTSSLYEQYF.

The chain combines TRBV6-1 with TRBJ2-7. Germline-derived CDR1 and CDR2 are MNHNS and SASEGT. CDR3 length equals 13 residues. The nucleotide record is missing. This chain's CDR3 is CASSLELHYEQYF.